This T cell receptor (beta chain) derives from a study of T cells after yellow fever vaccination. The CDR3 runs to 13 residues. V lost 6 bases to trimming and J lost 1 base, with 10 bases between them. The germline CDR1 and CDR2 sequences are SGHRS and YFSETQ. Study-level findings and limits: Some clonotypes were seen in both the CD4 and the CD8 compartments. These made up a small share and likely arose from convergent recombination. The study found a weaker secondary response that peaked faster, day 5 versus 15.

This clonotype was counted between two and nine times. Its antigen is as yet unknown. TCRdb used MiXCR to reprocess the 5' RACE reads, holding one entry per CDR3 protein. The repertoire includes under 600,000 distinct CDR3 sequences, 21% of them detected once, and 15% to 20% sits in the top ten. The V and J genes are TRBV5-1 and TRBJ1-1; D possibly corresponds to TRBD1 (5 bases). The sample in question was PBMCs, obtained approximately 22 days after the first yellow fever vaccination. This TCR came from a man aged 18 to 30 who received the YFV17D yellow fever vaccine. Here the CDR3 reads CASTRERNTEAFF. The CDR3 nucleotides read TGCGCCAGCACCAGGGAGAGGAACACTGAAGCTTTCTTT.